This entry lists 14 T cell receptor beta chains sequenced from one sample in a study of blood T cell repertoires in COVID-19. TCRdb's table, derived via immunoSEQ multiplex PCR, lists solely in-frame clones and lacks some. This table has 95,000 to 150,000 clones, about 82% appearing once. Material: peripheral blood. The receptors derive from a man between 60 and 75 years old with active or convalescent COVID-19.

The V call is TRBV19, the J call TRBJ2-2, with D possibly being TRBD1 (5 bases). V was clipped by 3 bases and J by 2 bases, with 10 bases between them. CDR1 LNHDA and CDR2 SQIVND come from the germline V gene (reference sequence). CDR3 length: 15 residues. The CDR3 sequence: CASSILDTNTGELFF. DNA for the CDR3: TGTGCCAGTAGTATTTTGGACACAAACACCGGGGAGCTGTTTTTT.

The table lists this clone with a few counts. The rearrangement uses TRBV2 and TRBJ1-5; 7 bases map to TRBD1. CDR1 and CDR2 (germline): SNHLY, FYNNEI. V gave up 6 bases and J gave up 0 bases; unmatched junction bases: 5. The CDR3 length is 15 residues. The chain's CDR3 is CASRGDRNSNQPQHF. CDR3 bases: TGTGCCAGCAGGGGGGACAGAAATAGCAATCAGCCCCAGCATTTT.

The J gene is TRBJ2-3, the V gene TRBV6-6, with a tentative D call TRBD1 (7 bases). Per the germline V gene, CDR1 is MNHNY and CDR2 is SVGAGI (reference sequence). Trimming cost V 5 bases and J 0 bases, with 15 bases left between them. The CDR3 loop spans 16 amino acids. The CDR3 sequence: CASSTLRGQSTDTQYF. The CDR3 region has the DNA TGTGCCAGCAGTACCTTGCGGGGACAGAGCACAGATACGCAGTATTTT.

The chain has TRBV5-1 and TRBJ2-1; possibly TRBD2 for D (6 bases). There are 14 residues in the CDR3. CDR1 and CDR2 from the germline V gene are SGHRS and YFSETQ. The V end lost 1 base, the J end lost 10 bases, and 15 bases lay between the germline ends. The CDR3 loop is CASSLSSLGGEQFF. The DNA for the CDR3 is TGCGCCAGCAGCTTGAGCTCGTTGGGAGGAGAGCAGTTCTTC.

This clone was seen a few times. This chain uses TRBV27 with TRBJ2-1, with TRBD2 matching over 9 bases. The germline V gene encodes CDR1 MNHEY and CDR2 SMNVEV (reference sequence). J gave up 7 bases and V 3 bases, and 7 bases lay outside the gene matches. The CDR3 has 15 residues. The CDR3 loop reads CASSFSGGGSNEQFF. The CDR3 DNA follows: TGTGCCAGCAGTTTTAGCGGGGGAGGGTCAAATGAGCAGTTCTTC.

This chain joins TRBV3-1 (or the pseudogene TRBV3-2) and TRBJ2-3, with TRBD2 matching over 13 bases. The CDR3 runs to 18 residues. Germline V lookup: CDR1 LGHDT, CDR2 YNNKEL (reference sequence). The V gene end was trimmed by 1 base and the J gene end by 4 bases; junction bases not matched to a gene: 8. The CDR3 reads CASSQGTSGRSKSDTQYF. CDR3 bases: TGTGCCAGCAGCCAAGGGACTAGCGGGAGATCAAAATCAGATACGCAGTATTTT.

This rearrangement joins TRBV6-5 to TRBJ2-7; D is unresolved. CDR1 is MNHEY, CDR2 SVGAGI, per germline. Trimming took off 4 bases at V and 2 bases at J, with 3 bases between the two ends. The CDR3 has 11 amino acids. DNA of the CDR3: TGTGCCAGCAGTTCTACCTACGAGCAGTACTTC. The encoded protein is CASSSTYEQYF.

The rearrangement uses TRBV28 and TRBJ1-1; D may be TRBD1 (6 bases). Germline V CDR1 and CDR2: MDHEN, SYDVKM. This CDR3 has 14 residues. V lost 5 bases to trimming and J lost 2 bases, with 12 bases between them. The CDR3 spells CASSLQGYNTEAFF. CDR3 nucleotides: TGTGCCAGCAGTCTACAGGGCTATAACACTGAAGCTTTCTTT.

The chain employs TRBV6-4 and TRBJ1-6; TRBD1 might be the D (5 bases). Germline V gene data show CDR1 as MRHNA and CDR2 as SNTAGT. V lost 6 bases to trimming and J lost 4 bases, with 10 bases between them. The CDR3 consists of 14 residues. The CDR3 sequence: CASSPGEYNSPLHF. The CDR3 DNA reads as TGTGCCAGCAGCCCGGGGGAGTATAATTCACCCCTCCACTTT.

The genes are TRBV27 and TRBJ1-3; no definite D call. This CDR3 spans 14 amino acids. Per germline, CDR1 MNHEY and CDR2 SMNVEV (reference sequence). V was clipped by 3 bases and J by 0 bases, with 6 bases between them. CDR3 loop: CASSFSISGNTIYF. CDR3 bases: TGTGCCAGCAGTTTTTCTATCTCTGGAAACACCATATATTTT.

V and J are TRBV4-2 and TRBJ2-3; D gene ambiguous. Looked up from germline, CDR1 is LGHNA and CDR2 is YNFKEQ. Trimming pared 4 bases from V and 1 base from J, leaving 15 bases between. The CDR3 has 16 residues. CDR3 loop: CASSRTSSQGTDTQYF. CDR3 in DNA: TGTGCCAGCAGCCGCACCTCTTCCCAGGGCACAGATACGCAGTATTTT.

The chain combines TRBV4-2 with TRBJ1-6; 8 nucleotides line up with TRBD1. Trimming removed 2 bases from V and 7 bases from J; junction bases left unmatched: 13. Germline CDR1 is LGHNA and CDR2 is YNFKEQ. CDR3 length: 18 residues. The CDR3 loop reads CASSQRSIEGDRNSPLHF. The CDR3 DNA reads TGTGCCAGCAGCCAACGATCGATTGAAGGGGACAGGAATTCACCCCTCCACTTT.

This chain connects TRBV10-3 to TRBJ1-1; D not certain. Looked up from germline, CDR1 is ENHRY and CDR2 is SYGVKD. The CDR3 contains 15 residues. The V and J ends lost 3 bases and 1 base respectively, with 12 bases between them. CDR3 nucleotide sequence: TGTGCCATCAGTGACCCCTGGGCGGGGAACACTGAAGCTTTCTTT. Amino acids: CAISDPWAGNTEAFF.

The chain links TRBV2 to TRBJ2-7; 8 nucleotides match TRBD2. The germline CDR1 and CDR2 sequences are SNHLY and FYNNEI. V shed 3 bases, J shed 2 bases, and the junction held 3 bases outside the gene matches. The CDR3 runs to 14 residues. This CDR3 reads CASSDPSGPYEQYF. CDR3 DNA: TGTGCCAGCAGTGACCCTAGCGGGCCCTACGAGCAGTACTTC.